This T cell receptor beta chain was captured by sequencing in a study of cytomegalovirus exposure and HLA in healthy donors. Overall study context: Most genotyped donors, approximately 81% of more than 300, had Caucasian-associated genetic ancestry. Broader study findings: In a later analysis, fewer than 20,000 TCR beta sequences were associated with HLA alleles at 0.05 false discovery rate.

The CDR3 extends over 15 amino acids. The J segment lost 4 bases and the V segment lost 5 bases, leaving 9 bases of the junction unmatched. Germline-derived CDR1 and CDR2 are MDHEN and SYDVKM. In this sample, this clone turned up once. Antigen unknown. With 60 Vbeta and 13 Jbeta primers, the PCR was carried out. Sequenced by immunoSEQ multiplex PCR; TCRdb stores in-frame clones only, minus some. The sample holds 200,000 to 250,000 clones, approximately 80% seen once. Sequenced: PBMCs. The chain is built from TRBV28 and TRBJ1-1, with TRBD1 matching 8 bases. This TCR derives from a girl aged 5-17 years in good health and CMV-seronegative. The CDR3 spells CASSPRQGWVTEAFF. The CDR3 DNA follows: TGTGCCAGCAGTCCGCGACAGGGGTGGGTCACTGAAGCTTTCTTT.